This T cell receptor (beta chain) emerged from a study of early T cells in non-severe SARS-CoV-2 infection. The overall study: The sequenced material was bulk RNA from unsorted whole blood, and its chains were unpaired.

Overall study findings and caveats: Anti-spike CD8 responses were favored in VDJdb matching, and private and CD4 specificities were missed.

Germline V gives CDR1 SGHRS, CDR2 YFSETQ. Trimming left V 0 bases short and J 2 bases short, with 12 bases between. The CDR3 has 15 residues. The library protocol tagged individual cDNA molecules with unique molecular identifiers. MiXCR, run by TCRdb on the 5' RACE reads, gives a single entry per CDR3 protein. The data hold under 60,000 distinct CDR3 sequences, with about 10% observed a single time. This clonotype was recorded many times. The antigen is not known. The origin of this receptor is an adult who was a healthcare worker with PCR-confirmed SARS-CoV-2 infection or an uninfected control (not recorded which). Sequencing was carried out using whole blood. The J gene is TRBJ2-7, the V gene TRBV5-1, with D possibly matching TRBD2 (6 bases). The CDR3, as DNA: TGCGCCAGCAGCTTGGGTAGCGGACCCCCCTACGAGCAGTACTTC. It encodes CASSLGSGPPYEQYF.